This T cell receptor beta chain was profiled in a study of shared clonotypes between healthy human individuals. General study points: Estimated richness values were generally larger in naive subsets than in memory subsets. Rarefaction exposed incomplete sorted-subset sequencing despite large depth.

This CDR3 has 16 residues. Germline-derived CDR1 and CDR2 are WNHNN and SYGVQD (reference sequence). V gave up 0 bases and J gave up 7 bases; unmatched junction bases: 6. Healthy adults negative for HIV, lacking recent acute infections or vaccinations, served as donors. Details on this clone: Its antigen is not identified.

In the authors' methods: Junction-only sequences without quality scores were provided by ImmunoSEQ, so filtering was different. Using immunoSEQ multiplex PCR, the repertoire was profiled, and TCRdb retains in-frame clones only, with some absent. V and J calls and clone size are as listed in that table; D and trimming were resolved from the DNA. The data hold about a million clones, with under 80% observed a single time. The sample consisted of memory CD4+ T cells sorted from blood. The subset denotes: CD45RA-negative fraction. This chain connects TRBV10-1 to TRBJ2-1; 10 bases line up with TRBD2. The receptor's source is a man younger than 35 in good health. In DNA, the CDR3 is TGCGCCAGCAGTGAGTCGAGGGGACTAGCGAGGAATGAGCAGTTCTTC. It translates to CASSESRGLARNEQFF.